Following are 27 T cell receptor beta chains from one sample sequenced in a study of cytomegalovirus exposure and HLA in healthy donors. The PCR made use of 60 Vbeta and 13 Jbeta primers. TCRdb's table, derived via immunoSEQ multiplex PCR, lists solely in-frame clones and lacks some. The ten top clones account for over 0.8%, within a sample of 100,000 to 150,000 clones. The sample was PBMCs. These receptors came from a man between 18 and 29 years old in good health and CMV-seronegative.

J is TRBJ1-5 and V is TRBV5-1, with a weak D call TRBD1 (6 bases). Trimming shortened V by 4 bases and J by 3 bases, and 14 bases separated the two germline ends. Germline V gene data show CDR1 as SGHRS and CDR2 as YFSETQ. The CDR3 sequence is 15 residues long. Here the CDR3 DNA reads TGCGCCAGCAGCCGCGATCAGGGGATCAATCAGCCCCAGCATTTT. This sequence encodes CASSRDQGINQPQHF.

The genes are TRBV11-1 and TRBJ1-1; a possible D gene is TRBD1 (6 bases). The CDR3 has 14 amino acids. Trimming stripped 3 bases from V and 5 bases from J, with 13 bases between. The germline V gene encodes CDR1 SGHAT and CDR2 FQDESV (reference sequence). The CDR3 reads CASSLARGATEAFF. DNA for the CDR3: TGTGCCAGCAGCTTGGCCAGGGGAGCAACTGAAGCTTTCTTT.

J is TRBJ1-1 and V is TRBV27, with D possibly being TRBD1 (5 bases). This CDR3 region has 13 residues. V gave up 0 bases and J gave up 3 bases, with 5 bases separating them. CDR1 is MNHEY and CDR2 is SMNVEV in the germline V gene (reference sequence). The CDR3 reads CASSLSGHTEAFF. The CDR3 DNA is TGTGCCAGCAGTTTATCGGGGCACACTGAAGCTTTCTTT.

V is TRBV15 and J is TRBJ2-3, with TRBD1 matching 10 bases. The CDR3 has 14 amino acids. The V gene end was trimmed by 5 bases and the J gene end by 3 bases; junction bases not matched to a gene: 2. CDR1 and CDR2 (germline): LNHNV, YYDKDF (reference sequence). The CDR3 nucleotides read TGTGCCACCAGCCGGACAGGGGGGACAGATACGCAGTATTTT. Encoded protein: CATSRTGGTDTQYF.

The chain employs TRBV10-2 and TRBJ1-6; a possible D gene is TRBD1 (5 bases). The CDR3 sequence is 13 residues long. Germline CDR1 reads WSHSY; CDR2 reads SAAADI. V was pared by 6 bases and J by 7 bases, with 10 bases between. In DNA, the CDR3 is TGCGCCAGCAGCACGCGGGGGAATTCACCCCTCCACTTT. It is translated as CASSTRGNSPLHF.

J is TRBJ2-1 and V is TRBV5-1; possible D gene TRBD2, 7 bases. V was pared by 3 bases and J by 4 bases, with 14 bases between. The CDR3 spans 15 residues. The germline gives CDR1 SGHRS, CDR2 YFSETQ. The chain's CDR3 is CASSWGGGGYNEQFF. As DNA, the CDR3 is TGCGCCAGCAGCTGGGGGGGCGGGGGATACAATGAGCAGTTCTTC. The full variable domain, rest sourced from reference TRBV5-1 and TRBJ2-1, is KAGVTQTPRYLIKTRGQQVTLSCSPISGHRSVSWYQQTPGQGLQFLFEYFSETQRNKGNFPGRFSGRQFSNSRSEMNVSTLELGDSALYLCASSWGGGGYNEQFFGPGTRLTVL.

V usage is TRBV5-6 and J usage is TRBJ2-7; TRBD1 is a possible D gene (5 bases). Germline assignment: CDR1 SGHDT and CDR2 YYEEEE. V was clipped by 0 bases and J by 4 bases, with 11 bases between them. This CDR3 comprises 14 residues. The CDR3 is CASSLALGQYEQYF. In DNA form, the CDR3 reads TGTGCCAGCAGCTTGGCCCTGGGGCAGTACGAGCAGTACTTC.

The genes are TRBV12-5 and TRBJ1-3; a weak D match, TRBD1 (6 bases). The germline V gene encodes CDR1 LGHNT and CDR2 FRNRAP. The CDR3 is 13 amino acids. Trimming took off 3 bases at V and 4 bases at J, with 7 bases between the two ends. CDR3 amino acids: CASGFGQGNTIYF. In nucleotides, the CDR3 is TGTGCTAGTGGTTTCGGACAGGGAAACACCATATATTTT.

This chain connects TRBV6-1 to TRBJ1-1; 9 nucleotides agree with TRBD1. The CDR3 covers 12 residues. Trimming cost V 7 bases and J 8 bases; bases outside gene matches: 5. Looked up from germline, CDR1 is MNHNS and CDR2 is SASEGT. The CDR3 protein is CASIRDRAEAFF. The CDR3 region has the DNA TGTGCCAGCATAAGGGACAGGGCGGAAGCTTTCTTT.

The chain recombines TRBV5-3 with TRBJ2-7, with 7 bases matching TRBD2. TRBV5-3 is noted as an ORF with a role that remains uncertain. Trimming cost V 4 bases and J 2 bases; bases outside gene matches: 18. This CDR3 is built from 18 residues. Here the CDR3 reads CARSHSTTSGIATYEQYF. CDR3 nucleotide sequence: TGTGCCAGAAGCCATAGTACCACGAGCGGGATCGCCACCTACGAGCAGTACTTC.

The rearrangement joins TRBV5-1 to TRBJ2-1; unclear D gene. Germline values: CDR1 SGHRS, CDR2 YFSETQ. The CDR3 consists of 14 residues. The ends were cut back, 0 bases at V and 6 bases at J, with 10 bases in the middle. The CDR3 loop reads CASSLEAWSNEQFF. Written as DNA, the CDR3 is TGCGCCAGCAGCTTGGAGGCCTGGAGCAATGAGCAGTTCTTC.

The rearrangement joins TRBV9 to TRBJ1-1, with no clear D. The CDR3 consists of 14 residues. Between the trimmed V and J ends, which lost 0 bases and 4 bases, there was a span of 10 bases. Germline V gene lookup returns CDR1 SGDLS and CDR2 YYNGEE. CDR3 nucleotide sequence: TGTGCCAGCAGCGTAGGCGTACCAACCACTGAAGCTTTCTTT. This translates into CASSVGVPTTEAFF.

V is TRBV7-9 and J is TRBJ2-7; 9 bases align to TRBD2. The J segment lost 3 bases and the V segment lost 2 bases, leaving 5 bases of the junction unmatched. The V gene's germline CDR1 is SEHNR and CDR2 FQNEAQ (reference sequence). This CDR3 region has 15 residues. The CDR3 coding sequence is TGTGCCAGCAGCTTAATGACTAGCGGCAACTACGAGCAGTACTTC. It is translated as CASSLMTSGNYEQYF. Looking up the rest from reference TRBV7-9 and TRBJ2-7 gives the full variable domain: DTGVSQNPRHKITKRGQNVTFRCDPISEHNRLYWYRQTLGQGPEFLTYFQNEAQLEKSRLLSDRFSAERPKGSFSTLEIQRTEQGDSAMYLCASSLMTSGNYEQYFGPGTRLTVT.

The CDR3 here is CASSLAQGPNSPLHF. CDR3 sequence (DNA): TGTGCCAGCAGCTTAGCACAGGGACCTAATTCACCCCTCCACTTT. V usage is TRBV7-6 and J usage is TRBJ1-6; possibly TRBD1 for D (6 bases). Germline CDR1 SGHVS, CDR2 FNYEAQ. CDR3 length: 15 residues. Trimming shortened V by 0 bases and J by 6 bases, and 9 bases separated the two germline ends.

The V gene is TRBV6-5, the J gene TRBJ1-5; tentatively, D is TRBD1 (5 bases). The CDR3 loop spans 15 amino acids. The germline CDR1 and CDR2 sequences are MNHEY and SVGAGI. The V gene lost 0 bases and the J gene lost 7 bases, with 13 bases spanning the gap. CDR3 nucleotide sequence: TGTGCCAGCAGTTACTCGGGGGGAGTGAGGCAGCCCCAGCATTTT. Its protein is CASSYSGGVRQPQHF.

The chain is built from TRBV6-4 and TRBJ2-3; 8 bases fit TRBD2. The CDR3 runs to 15 residues. Germline assignment: CDR1 MRHNA and CDR2 SNTAGT. Losses at the gene ends were 6 bases for V and 4 bases for J; bases not matched to a gene: 9. CDR3 sequence: CASRLQRENADTQYF. In DNA, the CDR3 is TGTGCCAGCAGGCTCCAGCGGGAGAATGCAGATACGCAGTATTTT.

V is TRBV18 and J is TRBJ2-1; D perhaps matches TRBD2 (5 bases). The CDR3 totals 16 residues. Trimming cost V 5 bases and J 2 bases, with 16 bases left between them. CDR1 is KGHSH and CDR2 is LQKENI in the germline V gene. CDR3 bases: TGTGCCAGCTCAACTCCACCGGGGAGACCCTACAATGAGCAGTTCTTC. Protein sequence: CASSTPPGRPYNEQFF.

This chain uses TRBV5-1 with TRBJ1-1; D possibly corresponds to TRBD1 (5 bases). Germline V CDR1 and CDR2: SGHRS, YFSETQ. Trimming took 1 base from V and 6 from J, leaving 13 bases between them. The CDR3 is made up of 14 amino acids. The CDR3 sequence: CASSLPQGTSEAFF. The CDR3 DNA sequence: TGCGCCAGCAGCTTGCCCCAGGGTACTTCTGAAGCTTTCTTT.

The rearrangement uses TRBV19 and TRBJ1-5, with D possibly being TRBD1 (5 bases). The V gene lost 7 bases and the J gene lost 0 bases, with 19 bases spanning the gap. This CDR3 has 17 amino acids. Germline CDR1 LNHDA, CDR2 SQIVND (reference sequence). As DNA, the CDR3 is TGTGCCAGTACCCTAACCGGGGGGACTTATAGCAATCAGCCCCAGCATTTT. It is translated as CASTLTGGTYSNQPQHF.

The V gene is TRBV10-3, the J gene TRBJ1-2; tentative D call: TRBD1 (5 bases). The CDR3 covers 18 residues. V shed 1 base and J shed 4 bases, with 22 bases lying between them. The germline V gene encodes CDR1 ENHRY and CDR2 SYGVKD. DNA for the CDR3: TGTGCCATCAGTGAGTTGATGGGGGGTACCAGAGATACCTATGGCTACACCTTC. Translating it yields CAISELMGGTRDTYGYTF.

In DNA form, the CDR3 reads TGTGCCAGCAGTGAAGGTGGGCAGGGTGGTGAAAAACTGTTTTTT. It encodes CASSEGGQGGEKLFF. The chain employs TRBV6-1 and TRBJ1-4, with a tentative D call TRBD1 (5 bases). CDR1 and CDR2 (germline): MNHNS, SASEGT. V lost 1 base and J lost 7, with 13 bases in between. This CDR3 is built from 15 residues.

As for this clone: At one end the junction does not follow the germline gene, possibly because of a read error. The J gene is TRBJ2-1, the V gene TRBV2; possible D gene TRBD1, 6 bases. CDR1 is SNHLY, CDR2 FYNNEI, per germline. The CDR3 is 14 residues long. CDR3 sequence: CASSDRGSDNEQFF. DNA of the CDR3: TGTGCCAGCAGTGACAGGGGCTCCGACAATGAGCAGTTCTTC.

The CDR3 sequence is CASSLRRLAGGLTYEQYF. The CDR3, as DNA: TGTGCCAGCAGCCTACGAAGACTAGCGGGGGGTCTGACCTACGAGCAGTACTTC. The V and J genes are TRBV7-9 and TRBJ2-7; 13 positions agree with TRBD2. The germline V gene has CDR1 SEHNR and CDR2 FQNEAQ (reference sequence). The CDR3 extends over 18 amino acids. With V trimmed by 5 bases and J by 2 bases, 12 bases remained unmatched. The full variable domain, with the rest looked up from reference TRBV7-9 and TRBJ2-7, is DTGVSQNPRHKITKRGQNVTFRCDPISEHNRLYWYRQTLGQGPEFLTYFQNEAQLEKSRLLSDRFSAERPKGSFSTLEIQRTEQGDSAMYLCASSLRRLAGGLTYEQYFGPGTRLTVT.

V and J are TRBV18 and TRBJ2-7; D might be TRBD2 (5 bases). V lost 3 bases to trimming and J lost 4 bases, with 25 bases between them. Germline loops: CDR1 KGHSH, CDR2 LQKENI. This CDR3 contains 18 residues. CDR3 nucleotide sequence: TGTGCCAGCTCACCCAACCCACCCTCAGGAGGAAGGGTTTACGAGCAGTACTTC. This translates into CASSPNPPSGGRVYEQYF.

V is TRBV15 and J is TRBJ1-6; D remains ambiguous. The germline gives CDR1 LNHNV, CDR2 YYDKDF (reference sequence). V gave up 0 bases and J gave up 10 bases, with 7 bases separating them. The CDR3 is 13 amino acids. The chain's CDR3 is CATSRDLASPLHF. The CDR3 DNA follows: TGTGCCACCAGCAGAGATCTGGCCTCACCCCTCCACTTT.

The gene calls are TRBV5-4 and TRBJ2-7; TRBD2 matches 8 bases. V shed 3 bases and J 2 bases; nucleotides not matched to a gene: 13. This CDR3 is built from 17 residues. Germline V gives CDR1 SGHNT, CDR2 YYREEE (reference sequence). DNA for the CDR3: TGTGCCAGCAGCTCCCGATCAACTAGCGGAGCAGCCTACGAGCAGTACTTC. This sequence encodes CASSSRSTSGAAYEQYF.

The chain links TRBV18 to TRBJ1-6; D is ambiguous. Germline V CDR1 and CDR2: KGHSH, LQKENI. V was shortened by 3 bases and J by 6 bases, with 6 bases between the two germline ends. This CDR3 spans 13 amino acids. The CDR3 nucleotides read TGTGCCAGCTCACCCGAGGTTAATTCACCCCTCCACTTT. It codes for CASSPEVNSPLHF.